This TCR beta chain was identified in a study of vaccination and CD4 T cells after COVID-19. In regard to this clonotype: Its antigen is as yet unknown.

Germline V gene sequence: CDR1 LGHNA, CDR2 YNFKEQ. CDR3 length equals 11 residues. Trimming removed 1 base from V and 11 bases from J; junction bases left unmatched: 1. Regarding treatment: approximately 9-day PBMC culture with coronavirus spike peptide pools or control peptides (ViraFEST assay). Cultured CD4+ T cells had their DNA profiled by the Oncomine TCR Beta short-read assay. Genomic DNA was taken out of cultured CD4+ T cells by extraction. TCRdb recomputed calls from the PCR reads with MiXCR, one row per CDR3 protein. The table includes about 15,000 distinct CDR3 sequences, roughly 48% detected once.

The chain combines TRBV4-2 with TRBJ1-2; TRBD1 agrees at 7 bases. The TCR was taken from a human donor who had recovered from COVID-19. Material for sequencing was CD4+ T cells from blood, cultured in vitro. CDR3 sequence: CASSQGDSYTF. CDR3 nucleotide sequence: TGTGCCAGCAGCCAAGGGGACAGTTACACCTTC.